The 22 T cell receptor beta chains given below trace back to one sample, sequenced in a study of T-cell memory formation after mild COVID-19. TCRdb re-derived calls from the 5' RACE reads in MiXCR, one entry per CDR3 protein. Counted here are 14,000 to 15,000 distinct CDR3 sequences, roughly a fifth occurring once; the ten biggest clones make up approximately 60%. Sequencing input: PBMCs or a T cell subset sorted from them (not recorded which). The origin of the receptors is a young man who had mild COVID-19 (a few samples of this study predate the infection). Cell type and time point are not known.

The chain joins TRBV6-1 to TRBJ2-7, with a possible D match to TRBD2 (5 bases). Trimming removed 10 bases at V and 6 bases at J, with 13 bases between. Germline V CDR1 and CDR2: MNHNS, SASEGT. The CDR3 extends over 11 amino acids. The DNA for the CDR3 is TGTGCCACCCCCTATGGAGGCGAGCAGTACTTC. It yields the protein CATPYGGEQYF.

The chain employs TRBV3-2 and TRBJ2-7; the table's D call, TRBD2, was not checked against the DNA. TRBV3-2 has pseudogene status. This CDR3 contains 14 residues. CDR3 DNA sequence: TGTGCCAGCAGCCAAGAACAGCGGGGGAACGAGCAGTACTTC. It translates to CASSQEQRGNEQYF.

This clonotype ranks as large. The chain couples TRBV27 to TRBJ2-1; 8 nucleotides match TRBD2. The CDR3 totals 12 residues. Germline CDR1 MNHEY, CDR2 SMNVEV (reference sequence). V gave up 10 bases and J gave up 15 bases; unmatched junction bases: 14. CDR3 in amino acids: CATGTRGGGRFF. DNA for the CDR3: TGTGCCACCGGGACTAGAGGGGGGGGTCGGTTCTTC.

This clonotype was observed at least ten times. The V call is TRBV6-5, the J call TRBJ1-2; TRBD1 matches at 7 bases. The CDR3 spans 14 residues. J was trimmed by 0 bases and V by 6 bases; bases with no gene match: 4. CDR1 is MNHEY, CDR2 SVGAGI, per germline. CDR3 bases: TGTGCCAGCAGCCGACAGGGACCTAACTATGGCTACACCTTC. It specifies CASSRQGPNYGYTF.

This clonotype has ten or more counts. The chain employs TRBV6-5 and TRBJ2-3, with D unresolved. Germline V gene lookup returns CDR1 MNHEY and CDR2 SVGAGI. This CDR3 contains 15 residues. V lost 2 bases and J lost 1, with 10 bases in between. CDR3 sequence: CASSYHTTGTDTQYF. The CDR3 bases are TGTGCCAGCAGTTACCATACCACCGGCACAGATACGCAGTATTTT.

Ten or more counts support this clonotype. The V and J genes are TRBV20-1 and TRBJ2-7; TRBD1 matches at 7 bases. The CDR3 loop spans 11 amino acids. Germline values: CDR1 DFQATT, CDR2 SNEGSKA (reference sequence). The CDR3 DNA is TGCGCGAGACAGGGAACTTACGAGCAGTACGTC. As protein: CARQGTYEQYV.

This clonotype was observed at least ten times. CDR3 amino acids: CASSSRGGRDTQYF. The CDR3 DNA reads TGTGCCAGCTCCTCGCGGGGGGGCAGAGATACGCAGTATTTT. The gene calls are TRBV7-6 and TRBJ2-3, with 9 bases identical to TRBD2. CDR1 is SGHVS and CDR2 is FNYEAQ in the germline V gene. After removal of 8 bases from V and 5 bases from J, the junction contained 8 bases not matched to a gene. This CDR3 comprises 14 residues.

This clonotype was detected many times. The chain's CDR3 is CASSLTTGRTGNTIYF. CDR3 nucleotides: TGCGCCAGCAGCTTAACGACAGGGAGGACTGGAAACACCATATATTTT. The V call is TRBV5-1, the J call TRBJ1-3; 7 bases agree with TRBD1. With 2 bases clipped from V and 2 bases from J, the junction kept 7 bases outside the gene matches. This CDR3 comprises 16 residues. CDR1 is SGHRS, CDR2 YFSETQ, per germline.

The table lists this clonotype with many counts. The V gene is TRBV7-6, the J gene TRBJ1-4, with D possibly being TRBD1 (6 bases). This CDR3 region has 16 residues. V lost 3 bases, J lost 7 bases, and 18 bases lay in between. Germline CDR1 is SGHVS and CDR2 is FNYEAQ. CDR3 region: CASSLGPGHRSEKLFF. In nucleotides, the CDR3 is TGTGCCAGCAGCTTGGGTCCGGGACACAGATCTGAAAAACTGTTTTTT.

Many counts were recorded for this clonotype. CDR3 amino acids: CASSEGGDTSGELFF. For the CDR3, the DNA is TGTGCCAGCAGTGAAGGCGGGGACACCTCCGGGGAGCTGTTTTTT. This rearrangement joins TRBV25-1 to TRBJ2-2; either TRBD1 or TRBD2 may supply D (6 bases each). The length of the CDR3 is 15 residues. Trimming left V 2 bases short and J 6 bases short, with 13 bases between. From germline, CDR1 is MGHDK and CDR2 SYGVNS.

This clonotype was observed many times. CDR3 loop: CASSLVDTYEQYF. The CDR3 nucleotides are TGTGCCAGCAGTTTAGTGGACACCTACGAGCAGTACTTC. The V and J genes are TRBV12-3 or TRBV12-4 and TRBJ2-7, with D tentatively TRBD1 (5 bases). V lost 1 base and J 2 bases, leaving 6 bases between the germline ends. The CDR3 runs 13 residues.

This clonotype was observed many times. The chain recombines TRBV12-5 with TRBJ1-2; perhaps TRBD1 as D (6 bases). The CDR3 loop spans 15 amino acids. Germline CDR1 LGHNT, CDR2 FRNRAP. Trimming removed 2 bases at V and 1 base at J, with 11 bases between. The CDR3 DNA reads as TGTGCTAGTGGTTTGTTTGCAGGGGATAACTATGGCTACACCTTC. This sequence encodes CASGLFAGDNYGYTF.

The chain couples TRBV4-3 to TRBJ1-6; 7 nucleotides align to TRBD1. The CDR3 has 14 residues. With 4 bases clipped from V and 8 bases from J, the junction kept 5 bases outside the gene matches. Per the germline V gene, CDR1 is LGHNA and CDR2 is YSLEER. This CDR3 is CASSRQGWDSPLHF. The DNA for the CDR3 is TGCGCCAGCAGCCGACAGGGATGGGATTCACCCCTCCACTTT.

This clonotype was seen more than once but under ten times. The chain joins TRBV18 to TRBJ2-5; 8 bases are shared with TRBD1. V dropped 2 bases and J dropped 6; count of bases not matched to a gene: 2. The CDR3 is 13 residues long. The germline CDR1 and CDR2 sequences are KGHSH and LQKENI. CDR3 DNA: TGTGCCAGCTCACCAGGACAGGGACAGACCCAGTACTTC. This translates into CASSPGQGQTQYF.

Only a few counts were recorded for this clonotype. This chain connects TRBV6-2 or TRBV6-3 to TRBJ2-3; 7 positions agree with TRBD1. The germline V gene encodes CDR1 MNHEY and CDR2 SVGEGT. The CDR3 is made up of 17 amino acids. With 0 bases clipped from V and 2 bases from J, the junction kept 8 bases outside the gene matches. CDR3 sequence: CASSYSRDSESTDTQYF. Here the CDR3 DNA reads TGTGCCAGCAGTTACTCACGGGACAGCGAGTCCACAGATACGCAGTATTTT.

The table lists this clonotype with a few counts. J is TRBJ2-7 and V is TRBV6-5, with D perhaps matching TRBD1 or TRBD2 (5 bases each). The CDR3 spans 15 residues. Germline CDR1 is MNHEY and CDR2 is SVGAGI. The ends were cut back, 0 bases at V and 0 bases at J, with 9 bases in the middle. The CDR3 DNA reads TGTGCCAGCAGTTACTCCGGGACGGACTCCTACGAGCAGTACTTC. It translates to CASSYSGTDSYEQYF.

The count of this clonotype is one. The chain is built from TRBV5-1 and TRBJ2-7, with 7 bases identical to TRBD2. This CDR3 region has 14 residues. The J segment lost 3 bases and the V segment lost 3 bases, leaving 6 bases of the junction unmatched. CDR1 is SGHRS and CDR2 is YFSETQ in the germline V gene. This CDR3 is CASSYRDYLYEQYF. Written as DNA, the CDR3 is TGCGCCAGCAGCTACCGGGACTACCTCTACGAGCAGTACTTC.

The J gene is TRBJ1-2, the V gene TRBV5-5; TRBD1 matches 8 bases. CDR1 and CDR2 (germline): SGHKS, YYEKEE (reference sequence). The CDR3 covers 13 residues. The V gene end was trimmed by 6 bases and the J gene end by 4 bases; junction bases not matched to a gene: 5. The chain's CDR3 is CASKPGGFYGYTF. Here the CDR3 DNA reads TGTGCCAGCAAGCCAGGGGGCTTCTATGGCTACACCTTC.

Only one count was recorded for this clonotype. Being one base from a much bigger clone, this may be a read error. The chain combines TRBV7-9 with TRBJ2-1, with 11 bases aligning to TRBD2. There are 14 residues in the CDR3. Germline loops: CDR1 SEHNR, CDR2 FQNEAQ (reference sequence). CDR3 sequence (DNA): TGTGCCAGCAGCTTATTAGCGGGGGGGCCTGAGCAGCTCTTC. Its translation is CASSLLAGGPEQLF.

The chain links TRBV12-3 or TRBV12-4 to TRBJ2-2; D possibly corresponds to TRBD1 (5 bases). Trimming removed 6 bases at V and 5 bases at J, with 7 bases between. The CDR3 has 12 amino acids. CDR3 bases: TGTGCCAGCAGCCAGGGAACCGGGGAGCTGTTTTTT. This sequence encodes CASSQGTGELFF.

The sample holds a few counts of this clonotype. The genes are TRBV12-3 or TRBV12-4 and TRBJ2-3; TRBD2 aligns across 12 bases. The CDR3 has 17 residues. V trimming: 5 bases; J trimming: 6 bases; junction bases outside the gene matches: 12. The DNA of the CDR3 is TGTGCCAGCAGTCCCACCCTGCTAGCGGGGGGGCCCGATACGCAGTATTTT. The encoded protein is CASSPTLLAGGPDTQYF.

This clonotype has just a few counts. The CDR3: CSASTPTWREQYV. CDR3 bases: TGCAGTGCTAGTACTCCTACATGGCGAGAGCAGTACGTC. The chain carries TRBV20-1 and TRBJ2-7; D is ambiguous. The V and J ends lost 3 bases and 7 bases respectively, with 16 bases between them. CDR1 DFQATT and CDR2 SNEGSKA come from the germline V gene (reference sequence). The CDR3 runs to 13 residues.